The 5 T cell receptor beta chains given below trace back to one sample, sequenced in a study of blood T cells in healthy people across ages. A second PCR, run for roughly 7 to 12 cycles, used a sample-barcoded 5' primer plus a J-beta primer mix. Via MiXCR, TCRdb re-called the 5' RACE reads, giving one row per CDR3 protein. The sample carries approximately 1,100,000 distinct CDR3 sequences, 35% to 55% recorded once. The sequenced sample was blood. These receptors were obtained from a woman between 55 and 75 years old in good health.

This clonotype was counted a few times. This chain uses TRBV29-1 with TRBJ1-2; 8 bases fit TRBD1. Germline V gives CDR1 SQVTM, CDR2 ANQGSEA. This CDR3 region has 12 residues. The J segment lost 8 bases and the V segment lost 4 bases, leaving 6 bases of the junction unmatched. The CDR3 nucleotides are TGCAGCGTTGCCCAGGGGGCGGGAGGCTACACCTTC. Translation gives CSVAQGAGGYTF.

The genes are TRBV3-1 and TRBJ2-5; tentative D call: TRBD2 (6 bases). Germline lookup yields CDR1 LGHDT and CDR2 YNNKEL (reference sequence). Between the trimmed V and J ends, which lost 2 bases and 5 bases, there was a span of 12 bases. This CDR3 is 14 amino acids long. CDR3 residues: CASSQYGRRETQYF. CDR3 in DNA: TGTGCCAGCAGCCAATACGGGAGACGGGAGACCCAGTACTTC.

The chain links TRBV18 to TRBJ1-1; no clear D gene. Trimming took off 5 bases at V and 6 bases at J, with 10 bases between the two ends. The CDR3 has 12 residues. Germline V gene data show CDR1 as KGHSH and CDR2 as LQKENI. The CDR3 spells CASSGVTPEAFF. The DNA for the CDR3 is TGTGCCAGCTCAGGGGTCACTCCTGAAGCTTTCTTT. Complete variable domain (other parts from reference TRBV18 and TRBJ1-1): NAGVMQNPRHLVRRRGQEARLRCSPMKGHSHVYWYRQLPEEGLKFMVYLQKENIIDESGMPKERFSAEFPKEGPSILRIQQVVRGDSAAYFCASSGVTPEAFFGQGTRLTVV.

This clonotype occurred a few times. The chain is built from TRBV12-3 or TRBV12-4 and TRBJ2-1; D uncertain. The V and J ends lost 3 bases and 6 bases respectively, with 9 bases between them. The length of the CDR3 is 13 residues. The CDR3 DNA is TGTGCCAGCAGTTTGGGATTCGGCAATGAGCAGTTCTTC. As protein: CASSLGFGNEQFF.

V usage is TRBV12-3 or TRBV12-4 and J usage is TRBJ1-6; D is uncertain. V was clipped by 2 bases and J by 10 bases, with 12 bases between them. This CDR3 has 14 residues. The CDR3 region has the DNA TGTGCCAGCAGTTTACTGGTGGGGTCCTCACCCCTCCACTTT. It translates to CASSLLVGSSPLHF.